The TCR beta chain described here comes from a study of STAT5B mutations in CD4+ large granular lymphocyte leukemia. Repertoires were generated with immunoSEQ multiplex PCR, while TCRdb's copy carries only in-frame clones and drops some. The sample yields about 37,000 clones, approximately 67% seen once. Comment on this clone: What it recognizes is unknown.

This CDR3 has 12 residues. The germline gives CDR1 LNHDA, CDR2 SQIVND (reference sequence). V shed 7 bases and J 7 bases; nucleotides not matched to a gene: 6. Study observations and caveats: TRBV06-family usage was enriched in top patient clones (8/27) versus controls (2/35). Data were not HLA-matched across samples.

The TCR comes from a human donor in good health. Specimen: CD4+ T cells from blood buffy coats. The chain uses TRBV19 and TRBJ1-2, with 7 bases matching TRBD1. The CDR3, as DNA: TGTGCCAGTACCAGGACAGGTTTTGGCTACACCTTC. Translating gives CASTRTGFGYTF.